These T cell receptor beta chains were read from a single sample in a study of cytomegalovirus exposure and HLA in healthy donors. Method: immunoSEQ multiplex PCR; TCRdb's copy keeps in-frame clones and lacks some. The table includes fewer than 200,000 clones, 80% detected once. Sequencing input: PBMCs. The receptors originated from a boy between 10 and 17 years old in good health and CMV-seronegative. CDR3s include the opening cysteine and the closing phenylalanine or tryptophan. D genes are given only for firm matches. Clone sizes are given selectively: once, few, many, or a class where the clone is expanded.

D gene,J gene,V gene,clone size,CDR3 protein,CDR3 DNA
.,TRBJ2-3,TRBV2,.,CASSIHRDTTDTQYF,TGTGCTTCCTCGATTCACCGGGACACCACAGATACGCAGTATTTT
TRBD1,TRBJ2-5,TRBV7-9,few,CASSHQGAGETQYF,TGTGCCAGCAGTCACCAGGGGGCTGGAGAGACCCAGTACTTC
TRBD1,TRBJ2-3,TRBV6-6,.,CASNTGQETDTQYF,TGTGCCAGCAACACTGGACAGGAGACAGATACGCAGTATTTT
TRBD1,TRBJ1-3,TRBV30,.,CAWSSTGPGGNTIYF,TGTGCCTGGAGTTCGACAGGGCCAGGAGGAAACACCATATATTTT
.,TRBJ1-1,TRBV6-6,once,CASSYGHVNTEAFF,TGTGCCAGCAGTTACGGACACGTGAACACTGAAGCTTTCTTT
.,TRBJ2-2,TRBV11-3,few,CASSLVRTEAGELFF,TGTGCCAGCAGCTTAGTCCGAACCGAGGCCGGGGAGCTGTTTTTT
.,TRBJ2-5,TRBV7-9,.,CASSLEPGNQETQYF,TGTGCCAGCAGCTTGGAACCGGGAAACCAAGAGACCCAGTACTTC
TRBD2,TRBJ2-1,TRBV19,.,CASSMGLAALLSYNEQFF,TGTGCCAGTAGTATGGGACTAGCGGCCCTATTGTCCTACAATGAGCAGTTCTTC
.,TRBJ2-1,TRBV7-6,.,CASSLVDARYNEQFF,TGTGCCAGCAGCCTAGTAGACGCCAGGTACAATGAGCAGTTCTTC
TRBD1,TRBJ2-3,TRBV5-1,.,CASSNDRGPDTQYF,TGCGCCAGCAGCAATGACAGGGGGCCGGATACGCAGTATTTT
TRBD2,TRBJ2-2,TRBV9,.,CASSVVGREGTGELFF,TGTGCCAGCAGCGTAGTAGGCAGGGAGGGGACCGGGGAGCTGTTTTTT
.,TRBJ2-7,TRBV20-1,.,CSAGRAYEQYF,TGCAGTGCAGGCAGGGCCTACGAGCAGTACTTC
TRBD1,TRBJ1-2,TRBV7-9,few,CASSLGSWQGAYGYTF,TGTGCCAGCAGCTTAGGATCGTGGCAGGGGGCCTATGGCTACACCTTC
.,TRBJ1-1,TRBV5-6,.,CASSPMGRVTEAFF,TGTGCCAGCAGCCCAATGGGGCGAGTGACTGAAGCTTTCTTT
.,TRBJ2-7,TRBV6-6,.,CASSYQHRTASYEQYF,TGTGCCAGCAGTTACCAACACCGGACAGCCTCCTACGAGCAGTACTTC
TRBD1,TRBJ1-1,TRBV30,.,CAWRQGQGAEAFF,TGTGCCTGGAGACAAGGACAGGGGGCTGAAGCTTTCTTT
.,TRBJ2-5,TRBV18,.,CASSPTAQETQYF,TGTGCCAGCTCACCGACAGCCCAAGAGACCCAGTACTTC
.,TRBJ2-3,TRBV29-1,once,CSVVRGTDTQYF,TGCAGCGTTGTCCGGGGCACAGATACGCAGTATTTT
TRBD1,TRBJ2-3,TRBV2,.,CASISGGEGDTQYF,TGTGCCAGCATATCAGGGGGCGAAGGAGATACGCAGTATTTT
.,TRBJ1-1,TRBV5-4,.,CASSFEAVMNTEAFF,TGTGCCAGCAGCTTTGAGGCGGTGATGAACACTGAAGCTTTCTTT
.,TRBJ2-3,TRBV11-2,.,CASSFGTGYTDTQYF,TGTGCCAGCAGCTTCGGTACAGGGTACACAGATACGCAGTATTTT
.,TRBJ1-2,TRBV6-6,once,CASSSDGYTF,TGTGCCAGCAGTTCCGATGGCTACACCTTC
.,TRBJ2-7,TRBV6-6,.,CASSWRSPYEQYF,TGTGCCAGCAGTTGGAGAAGCCCCTACGAGCAGTACTTC
.,TRBJ2-4,TRBV4-2,.,CASSQESLKTRNIQYF,TGTGCCAGCAGCCAAGAATCCCTTAAGACGAGGAACATTCAGTACTTC
.,TRBJ2-2,TRBV5-5,few,CASSWGVRAGELFF,TGTGCCAGCAGCTGGGGGGTCCGCGCCGGGGAGCTGTTTTTT
TRBD1,TRBJ1-2,TRBV4-2,.,CASSRLQGEGLGYTF,TGTGCCAGCAGCCGGCTACAGGGGGAGGGTCTAGGCTACACCTTC
TRBD1,TRBJ2-1,TRBV11-2,.,CASRITGVQFF,TGTGCCAGCAGGATTACAGGGGTTCAGTTCTTC